These 15 T cell receptor beta chains originate from one sample sequenced in a study of CD8 T cells in ankylosing spondylitis. TCRdb re-called the 5' RACE reads through MiXCR, storing one row per CDR3 protein. The sample holds about 360,000 distinct CDR3 sequences, approximately 22% seen once. Sequencing input: blood, either unsorted or a sorted T cell fraction (not recorded which). These receptors came from a male donor with ankylosing spondylitis or in good health (not recorded which).

This clonotype turned up a few times. The chain uses TRBV4-2 and TRBJ2-7; weak D call: TRBD2 (5 bases). Germline assignment: CDR1 LGHNA and CDR2 YNFKEQ. The V and J ends lost 2 bases and 3 bases respectively, with 14 bases between them. The CDR3 consists of 15 residues. The CDR3 is CASSQTTSGVYEQYF. Here the CDR3 DNA reads TGTGCCAGCAGCCAAACAACCTCCGGGGTCTACGAGCAGTACTTC.

The chain carries TRBV28 and TRBJ2-7; 7 bases are a match to TRBD1. The CDR3 is 13 amino acids. Losses at the gene ends were 6 bases for V and 3 bases for J; bases not matched to a gene: 5. In germline, CDR1 is MDHEN, CDR2 SYDVKM. CDR3 residues: CASSPGQYYEQYF. The CDR3 coding sequence is TGTGCCAGCAGCCCGGGACAGTACTACGAGCAGTACTTC.

The chain carries TRBV20-1 and TRBJ2-1; D not certain. Between the trimmed V and J ends, which lost 5 bases and 7 bases, there was a span of 21 bases. The CDR3 extends over 15 amino acids. Germline V gene lookup returns CDR1 DFQATT and CDR2 SNEGSKA (reference sequence). The CDR3 nucleotides are TGCAGTGCTCCGGAGACTTCGCCTCTTGGAAATGAGCAGTTCTTC. Translation: CSAPETSPLGNEQFF.

As DNA, the CDR3 is TGTGCCAGCAACGGGGGGACAACAGATACGCAGTATTTT. Its translation is CASNGGTTDTQYF. The chain links TRBV12-3 or TRBV12-4 to TRBJ2-3, with TRBD2 as a possible D gene (7 bases). Trimming stripped 7 bases from V and 3 bases from J, with 11 bases between. The CDR3 is 13 amino acids.

The V call is TRBV7-9, the J call TRBJ1-1; D is uncertain. V dropped 1 base and J dropped 9 bases, with 12 bases sitting between them. Germline V CDR1 and CDR2: SEHNR, FQNEAQ (reference sequence). This CDR3 has 13 residues. The chain's CDR3 is CASSLGESVKAFF. For the CDR3, the DNA is TGTGCCAGCAGCTTAGGAGAGTCAGTAAAAGCTTTCTTT.

This clonotype has a handful of counts. The V call is TRBV12-3 or TRBV12-4, the J call TRBJ1-5; maybe TRBD1 (6 bases). The CDR3 covers 13 residues. Trimming pared 5 bases from V and 7 bases from J, leaving 12 bases between. In DNA, the CDR3 is TGTGCCAGCAGTCGGGGGCTAAGGCAGCCCCAGCATTTT. It codes for CASSRGLRQPQHF.

The rearrangement links TRBV19 to TRBJ1-5; the D is unclear. This CDR3 has 13 amino acids. The V end lost 3 bases, the J end lost 1 base, and 4 bases lay between the germline ends. Germline V gives CDR1 LNHDA, CDR2 SQIVND (reference sequence). CDR3 in DNA: TGTGCCAGTAGTATTGAAAGCAATCAGCCCCAGCATTTT. Its translation is CASSIESNQPQHF.

The chain has TRBV15 and TRBJ1-5; possible D gene TRBD1, 5 bases. This CDR3 comprises 14 residues. Germline V gives CDR1 LNHNV, CDR2 YYDKDF (reference sequence). V lost 3 bases to trimming and J lost 7 bases, with 13 bases between them. CDR3 nucleotides: TGTGCCACCAGCAGTTGGGGGTTTGGGCAGCCCCAGCATTTT. It encodes CATSSWGFGQPQHF. The full variable domain, in which reference TRBV15 and TRBJ1-5 provide the parts outside the CDR3, is DAMVIQNPRYQVTQFGKPVTLSCSQTLNHNVMYWYQQKSSQAPKLLFHYYDKDFNNEADTPDNFQSRRPNTSFCFLDIRSPGLGDTAMYLCATSSWGFGQPQHFGDGTRLSIL.

This clonotype occurred a few times. The chain joins TRBV9 to TRBJ1-2; 10 bases match TRBD1. The trim removed 5 bases at V and 3 bases at J, leaving 13 bases unmatched. Germline CDR1 SGDLS, CDR2 YYNGEE. The CDR3 covers 17 residues. CDR3 sequence (DNA): TGTGCCAGCAGTACTGGGACAGGGGCCCAACAAGACTATGGCTACACCTTC. As protein: CASSTGTGAQQDYGYTF.

The chain couples TRBV13 to TRBJ2-7, with D possibly matching TRBD2 (6 bases). Looked up from germline, CDR1 is PRHDT and CDR2 is FYEKMQ (reference sequence). The CDR3 has 16 amino acids. Trimming took 5 bases from V and 4 from J, leaving 21 bases between them. The CDR3 here is CASSLAVGGRGYEQYF. The CDR3 DNA sequence: TGTGCCAGCAGCCTCGCCGTGGGGGGTCGGGGGTACGAGCAGTACTTC.

V and J are TRBV9 and TRBJ2-1, with 9 nucleotides matching TRBD2. The trim removed 3 bases at V and 6 bases at J, leaving 13 bases unmatched. Looked up from germline, CDR1 is SGDLS and CDR2 is YYNGEE. This CDR3 has 17 residues. The CDR3 is CASSGLRAGGPFNEQFF. The CDR3 nucleotides read TGTGCCAGCAGCGGCCTCCGAGCGGGGGGCCCTTTCAATGAGCAGTTCTTC.

This clonotype was picked up a small number of times. The chain combines TRBV3-1 with TRBJ2-5; D assignment may be TRBD1 or TRBD2 (5 bases each). The CDR3 loop spans 15 amino acids. Trimming took 0 bases from V and 1 from J, leaving 9 bases between them. In germline, CDR1 is LGHDT, CDR2 YNNKEL (reference sequence). The CDR3 here is CASSQDSGAQETQYF. The CDR3 region has the DNA TGTGCCAGCAGCCAAGACTCCGGGGCCCAAGAGACCCAGTACTTC.

The table lists this clonotype with a few counts. This chain joins TRBV5-6 and TRBJ1-1, with a possible D match to TRBD1 (5 bases). The CDR3 contains 14 residues. From germline, CDR1 is SGHDT and CDR2 YYEEEE. V was pared by 4 bases and J by 3 bases, with 13 bases between. The DNA for the CDR3 is TGTGCCAGCAGCCCTTGGGGGATTGACACTGAAGCTTTCTTT. It translates to CASSPWGIDTEAFF. The full variable domain, rest sourced from reference TRBV5-6 and TRBJ1-1, is DAGVTQSPTHLIKTRGQQVTLRCSPKSGHDTVSWYQQALGQGPQFIFQYYEEEERQRGNFPDRFSGHQFPNYSSELNVNALLLGDSALYLCASSPWGIDTEAFFGQGTRLTVV.

This sequence joins TRBV12-3 or TRBV12-4 and TRBJ2-5; D is unresolved. The V end was cut by 7 bases, the J end by 2 bases, with 17 bases between. The CDR3 consists of 15 residues. As DNA, the CDR3 is TGTGCCAGCACCCTCACCTCGGGTCCTCAAGAGACCCAGTACTTC. Amino acids: CASTLTSGPQETQYF.

In this sample, this clonotype turned up a few times. The chain joins TRBV6-1 to TRBJ2-3; tentatively, D is TRBD1 (5 bases). V was clipped by 4 bases and J by 0 bases, with 11 bases between them. In germline, CDR1 is MNHNS, CDR2 SASEGT. The CDR3 length is 15 residues. CDR3 DNA: TGTGCCAGCAGTGCAGGGTCCCCGAGCACAGATACGCAGTATTTT. Its translation: CASSAGSPSTDTQYF.